This TCR beta chain was observed in a study of CD8 T cells in cerebrospinal fluid in Alzheimer's disease. This clonotype is medium-sized (0.01 to 0.1%) by frequency. Biomarkers including neurofilament, amyloid-beta and tau confirmed neurodegeneration in the patients. Germline CDR1 MNHNS, CDR2 SASEGT. This CDR3 has 18 residues. CSF cells underwent 10X single-cell V(D)J and 5' gene-expression profiling. Reanalyzing the 10x single-cell sequencing reads, TCRdb keeps one entry per CDR3 protein, without DNA. This sample contains some 1,500 distinct CDR3 sequences. The source of this sequence is a human donor with Alzheimer's disease. The rearrangement links TRBV6-1 to TRBJ1-2; there is no DNA to check the TCRdb D call of TRBD1. Sequenced input: cerebrospinal fluid. The CDR3 region is CASSEDGTGIGRFYGYTF.